A selection of T cell receptor beta chains follows, all from one sample in a study of T cell responses to AZD1222 COVID-19 vaccine. Only in-frame clones appear in the TCRdb table, and some are missing; sequencing was by immunoSEQ multiplex PCR. The repertoire holds 150,000 to 200,000 clones, 85% to 95% seen once, with about 1% in the top ten. The sample in question was peripheral blood, obtained 28 days after the second dose of the MenACWY control vaccine. These receptors originate from an adult who received the MenACWY meningococcal vaccine as a control. The CDR3 runs from the conserved cysteine through the conserved F or W.

j_call cdr3_length v_call cdr3_aa
TRBJ1-1 15 TRBV4-1 CASSQQDQLNTEAFF
TRBJ1-2 15 TRBV5-6 CASSLRTAKGYGYTF
TRBJ2-7 12 TRBV10-3 CAIRGTGREQYF
TRBJ2-7 13 TRBV12-3/TRBV12-4 CASRVAGAHEQYF
TRBJ2-2 17 TRBV5-6 CASSPSSTGPNTGELFF
TRBJ2-7 15 TRBV6-6 CASSSAGTGRFGQYF
TRBJ2-4 15 TRBV10-2 CASSERQGRVNIQYF
TRBJ2-2 13 TRBV15 CATSGNSAGELFF
TRBJ1-2 13 TRBV14 CASSQGLSYGYTF
TRBJ2-2 16 TRBV6-1 CASSGVLGKGTGELFF
TRBJ1-1 13 TRBV7-2 CASSLARYTEAFF
TRBJ1-5 11 TRBV20-1 CSARSSVLQHF
TRBJ1-2 14 TRBV9 CASSVARAGYGYTF
TRBJ1-5 15 TRBV6-2/TRBV6-3 CASSRGTGGRQPQHF
TRBJ1-1 14 TRBV5-4 CASSSRDKNTEAFF
TRBJ2-2 11 TRBV6-5 CASSQMGELFF
TRBJ1-4 16 TRBV28 CASSLRFSRRVEKLFF
TRBJ2-6 19 TRBV7-9 CASSSSTDRAGSGANVLTF
TRBJ2-3 17 TRBV9 CASSPRGSGGLTDTQYF
TRBJ2-7 15 TRBV19 CASSRGQGPSYEQYF
TRBJ1-1 11 TRBV29-1 CSARMNTEAFF
TRBJ1-2 15 TRBV5-4 CASRNVGDPYYGYTF
TRBJ2-2 15 TRBV14 CASSQVSGSTGELFF
TRBJ1-5 17 TRBV18 CASSPGRDPARDQPQHF
TRBJ1-2 12 TRBV28 CASSFNSYGYTF